The rows below give T cell receptor beta chains drawn from one sample of a study of cytomegalovirus exposure and HLA in healthy donors. Libraries were prepared by immunoSEQ multiplex PCR; TCRdb keeps only in-frame clonotypes and omits some of them. The table includes 180,000 or so clones, over 70% detected once. Sequencing input: PBMCs. The receptors were sampled from a young man in good health and CMV-seronegative. Both conserved end residues are trimmed from each CDR3. D genes are given only for firm matches. Clone size appears in some rows only: once, few, many, or a class for an expanded clone.

>-|-|TRBJ2-6|TRBV18
ASSPASLVSSGANVLT
>TRBD1|-|TRBJ2-1|TRBV6-1
ASNTGGNSGEQF
>-|-|TRBJ2-7|TRBV5-4
ASSFMGQAEQY
>-|-|TRBJ2-7|TRBV4-3
ASSLRTAGGEQY
>TRBD2|-|TRBJ2-5|TRBV5-6
ASSLVTSGRRETQY
>-|-|TRBJ2-7|TRBV13
ASSSKGVGGYEQY
>-|-|TRBJ2-5|TRBV30
AWSVGGQLQETQY
>TRBD1|-|TRBJ2-2|TRBV9
ASSVARQGAGELF
>-|-|TRBJ1-5|TRBV19
ASSMFGGSNQPQH
>TRBD2|-|TRBJ2-3|TRBV15
ATSTRVSGTDTQY
>TRBD2|-|TRBJ2-3|TRBV9
ASSVDPGGTTDTQY
>TRBD2|-|TRBJ2-7|TRBV4-2
ASSPGNSGVLSYEQY
>TRBD1|-|TRBJ2-7|TRBV7-9
SSSSRDRVEFSGYEQY
>TRBD1|-|TRBJ2-7|TRBV7-9
ASSHLTGQGYEQY
>TRBD1|-|TRBJ1-1|TRBV6-5
ASSRDRVNTEAF
>-|-|TRBJ2-1|TRBV7-3
ASSLRQTNEQF
>-|-|TRBJ1-5|TRBV6-1
ASSYDTAGQPQH
>-|-|TRBJ2-7|TRBV7-9
ASSTGTRADEQY
>TRBD1|-|TRBJ2-1|TRBV23-1
ASRDRGRNEQF
>-|-|TRBJ2-1|TRBV25-1
ASSEYSGTRTYNEQF
>-|-|TRBJ1-3|TRBV9
ASSVQAGKPSGNTIY
>TRBD1|-|TRBJ1-1|TRBV5-6
ASSGDREWNTEAF
>-|once|TRBJ2-7|TRBV27
ASSTRTVGYFYEQY
>-|-|TRBJ1-5|TRBV6-5
ASSYSLDQPQH
>-|-|TRBJ2-3|TRBV7-2
ASSLVFTGSTDTQY
>TRBD2|-|TRBJ2-7|TRBV7-8
ASSLRLAGGPSHEQY
>-|-|TRBJ2-2|TRBV7-2
ASSPGGGRRGELF
>TRBD1|-|TRBJ1-2|TRBV2
ASREQGEGYGYT
>-|-|TRBJ2-7|TRBV27
ASSRGQSYEQY
>-|-|TRBJ2-1|TRBV30
AWSHTSNEQF
>-|-|TRBJ2-1|TRBV7-8
ASSSLGGAHSYNEQF
>TRBD1|once|TRBJ1-2|TRBV25-1
ASTPNEVRTGEDYGYT
>-|-|TRBJ1-2|TRBV4-3
ASSQPVLPSTGNYGYT
>-|-|TRBJ1-4|TRBV5-1
ASSLNTGQDEKLF
>-|few|TRBJ2-1|TRBV7-9
ASSLVSSSGEQF
>-|-|TRBJ2-2|TRBV5-1
ASRRQGEVTGELF
>TRBD2|-|TRBJ2-1|TRBV18
ASSPPSGSSYNEQF
>-|-|TRBJ2-5|TRBV2
ASSSAGVGETQY
>TRBD1|-|TRBJ2-7|TRBV5-6
ASTPGTGGTYEQY
>-|-|TRBJ1-2|TRBV13
ASSLGHQPRGNYGYT
>-|-|TRBJ2-5|TRBV27
ASSLSWQQETQY
>-|few|TRBJ1-1|TRBV6-6
ASSLPGVDTEAF